This T cell receptor (beta chain) is drawn from a study of T cell changes during pregnancy in multiple sclerosis. The germline CDR1 and CDR2 sequences are SNHLY and FYNNEI. This CDR3 has 15 residues. J lost 4 bases, V lost 3 bases, and 6 bases had no gene match. Libraries were prepared by immunoSEQ multiplex PCR; TCRdb keeps only in-frame clonotypes and omits some of them. The sample comprises under 110,000 clones, under 95% of which are singletons, and around 1.5% rests with the top ten. The chain is built from TRBV2 and TRBJ1-1; 9 bases agree with TRBD1. The receptor was derived from a female donor with multiple sclerosis, enrolled in a pregnancy study. The sequencing used peripheral blood, collected after pregnancy. The CDR3 nucleotides read TGTGCCAGCAGTGAGGACAGGGGCTTGGGCACTGAAGCTTTCTTT. Its translation is CASSEDRGLGTEAFF.